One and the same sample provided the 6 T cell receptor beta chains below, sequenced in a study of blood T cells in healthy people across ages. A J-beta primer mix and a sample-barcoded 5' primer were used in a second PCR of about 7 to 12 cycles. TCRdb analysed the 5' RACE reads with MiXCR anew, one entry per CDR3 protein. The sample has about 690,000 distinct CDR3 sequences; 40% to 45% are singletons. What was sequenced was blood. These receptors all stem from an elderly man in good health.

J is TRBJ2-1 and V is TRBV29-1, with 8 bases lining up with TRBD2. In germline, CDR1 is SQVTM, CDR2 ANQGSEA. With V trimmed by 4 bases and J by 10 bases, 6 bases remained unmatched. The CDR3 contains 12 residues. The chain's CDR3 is CSVAGRAQEQFF. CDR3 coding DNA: TGCAGCGTTGCCGGGAGGGCCCAAGAGCAGTTCTTC.

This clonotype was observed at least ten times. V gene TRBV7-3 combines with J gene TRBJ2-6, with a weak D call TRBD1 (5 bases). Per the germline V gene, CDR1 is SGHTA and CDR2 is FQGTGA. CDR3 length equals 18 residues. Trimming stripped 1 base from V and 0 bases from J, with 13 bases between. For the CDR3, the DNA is TGTGCCAGCAGCTTAATTGCAGGGCGCAACTCTGGGGCCAACGTCCTGACTTTC. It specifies CASSLIAGRNSGANVLTF.

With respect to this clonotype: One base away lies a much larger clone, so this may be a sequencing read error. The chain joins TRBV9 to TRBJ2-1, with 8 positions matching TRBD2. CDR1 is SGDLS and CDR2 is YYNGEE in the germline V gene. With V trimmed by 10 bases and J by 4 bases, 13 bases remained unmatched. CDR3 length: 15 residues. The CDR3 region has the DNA TGTGCCGGCAACAGAGCGGGGGACCTTTACAATGAGCAGTTCTTC. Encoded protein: CAGNRAGDLYNEQFF.

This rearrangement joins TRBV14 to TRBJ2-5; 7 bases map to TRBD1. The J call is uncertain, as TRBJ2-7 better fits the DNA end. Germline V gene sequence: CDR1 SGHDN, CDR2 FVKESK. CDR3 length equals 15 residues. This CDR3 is CASSHPDRVLNEQYF. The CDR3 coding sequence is TGTGCCAGCAGCCATCCAGACAGGGTGTTAAACGAGCAGTACTTC.

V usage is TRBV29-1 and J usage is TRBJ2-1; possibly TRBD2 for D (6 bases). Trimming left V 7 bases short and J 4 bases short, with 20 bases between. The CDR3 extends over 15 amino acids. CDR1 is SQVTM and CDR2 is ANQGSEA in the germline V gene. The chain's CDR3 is CSAYLGSGLYNEQFF. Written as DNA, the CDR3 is TGCAGCGCCTATCTGGGTAGCGGTTTATACAATGAGCAGTTCTTC.

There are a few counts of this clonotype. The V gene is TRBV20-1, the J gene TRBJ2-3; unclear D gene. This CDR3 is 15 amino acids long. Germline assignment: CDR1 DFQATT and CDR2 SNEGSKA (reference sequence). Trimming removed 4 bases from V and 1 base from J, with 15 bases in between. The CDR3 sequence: CSATRDAKGTDTQYF. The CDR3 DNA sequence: TGCAGTGCTACCCGAGACGCTAAAGGCACAGATACGCAGTATTTT.